The 26 T cell receptor beta chains below were found in one sample sequenced in a study of tissue T cells after allogeneic stem cell transplantation. Using immunoSEQ multiplex PCR, the repertoire was profiled, and TCRdb retains in-frame clones only, with some absent. The table records about 11,000 clones, more than 30% of them present only once. Specified time point: mouse harvest day 7 after allogeneic transplant. The graft held 10^6 splenic CD5+ T cells and 10^7 T-cell-depleted bone marrow cells. Specimen: skin. The receptors were sampled from a female BALB/c mouse given C57BL/6 T cells with graft-versus-host disease after an allogeneic hematopoietic cell transplant.

Remarks on this clone: The gene names given are mouse names. The CDR3 extends 1 residue past the end of the read, so its final part is completed from the germline J gene. This chain links TRBV31 with TRBJ2-5; 9 nucleotides align to TRBD1. The V gene end was trimmed by 0 bases and the J gene end by 2 bases; junction bases not matched to a gene: 3. Germline lookup yields CDR1 GKSSPN and CDR2 SITVG. CDR3 size: 15 residues. The CDR3 spells CAWSLGTGSQDTQYF. Incomplete CDR3 DNA: TGTGCCTGGAGTCTAGGGACAGGGAGCCAAGACACCCAGTAC.

Worth noting for this clone: Mouse gene names apply. Sequencing ends 1 residue short of the CDR3 end; the germline J gene provides the rest. V and J are TRBV26 and TRBJ2-3; no definite D call. CDR3 size: 13 residues. Per the germline V gene, CDR1 is KGHPV and CDR2 is FQNQEV (reference sequence). V lost 4 bases to trimming and J lost 0 bases, with 5 bases between them. The sequenced CDR3 bases are TGTGCCAGCAGTCCGGGTAGTGCAGAAACGCTGTAT. Amino acids: CASSPGSAETLY. The whole CDR3 sequence is CASSPGSAETLYF.

This clone has just a few counts. The gene names given are mouse names. The read comes to an end 1 residue before the CDR3 does, leaving the germline J gene to fill in the end. This chain links TRBV3 with TRBJ2-5; maybe TRBD1 (6 bases). Trimming pared 0 bases from V and 4 bases from J, leaving 11 bases between. This CDR3 is 15 amino acids long. Germline V gene lookup returns CDR1 SNHLY and CDR2 FYNGKV (reference sequence). CDR3 loop: CASSLAAGQKDTQYF. The sequenced CDR3 bases are TGTGCCAGCAGCTTAGCGGCGGGACAAAAAGACACCCAGTAC.

This clone was recorded a few times. Mouse names are used for the genes. The sequence runs out 1 residue before the end of the CDR3; the remainder is reconstructed from the germline J gene. The rearrangement joins TRBV3 to TRBJ1-1; 7 bases agree with TRBD1. CDR1 and CDR2 from the germline V gene are SNHLY and FYNGKV (reference sequence). The V gene end was trimmed by 6 bases and the J gene end by 1 base; junction bases not matched to a gene: 2. CDR3 length equals 13 residues. The DNA read from the CDR3 is TGTGCCAGCAGTCGACAGGGAAACACAGAAGTCTTC. Protein product: CASSRQGNTEVF. The whole CDR3 sequence reads CASSRQGNTEVFF.

Note on this clone: Genes here carry mouse names. The read ends 1 residue early relative to the CDR3; the germline J gene fills the gap. The chain carries TRBV26 and TRBJ1-1, with 7 bases aligning to TRBD1. V shed 8 bases, J shed 1 base, and the junction held 4 bases outside the gene matches. CDR3 size: 13 residues. Germline V gives CDR1 KGHPV, CDR2 FQNQEV (reference sequence). The covered CDR3 bases are TGTGCCAGCTCCAGGGGGGGAAACACAGAAGTCTTC. It specifies CASSRGGNTEVF. The full CDR3 protein is CASSRGGNTEVFF.

Concerning this clone: Gene names are mouse gene names. The CDR3 goes on 1 residue after the read ends, and that part is filled in from the germline J gene. The chain carries TRBV19 and TRBJ1-4; unclear D gene. Germline-derived CDR1 and CDR2 are FNHDT and SITEND (reference sequence). CDR3 length: 15 amino acids. Trimming cost V 2 bases and J 4 bases, with 12 bases left between them. The covered CDR3 bases are TGTGCCAGCAGTATCCCGAACAGCGGCAACGAAAGATTATTT. Protein: CASSIPNSGNERLF. The entire CDR3 sequence reads CASSIPNSGNERLFF.

This clone ranks as medium-sized. Any gene name here is a mouse gene name. CDR3 sequence reads: CASSLTAGNTLYF. Incomplete CDR3 DNA: TGTGCCAGCAGCCTGACAGCTGGAAATACGCTCTAT. The chain has TRBV26 and TRBJ1-3, with D perhaps TRBD1 (5 bases). The read stops 1 residue short of the end of the CDR3; the missing end is completed from the germline J gene. V gave up 6 bases and J gave up 2 bases, with 8 bases separating them. Germline V gene sequence: CDR1 KGHPV, CDR2 FQNQEV (reference sequence). The CDR3 is made up of 13 amino acids.

Points on this clone: The germline and genes are mouse ones. The CDR3 sequence is CASKTGVGNTLYF. The sequenced part of the CDR3 DNA is TGTGCCAGCAAGACAGGGGTCGGAAATACGCTCTAT. This chain links TRBV26 with TRBJ1-3; 8 nucleotides match TRBD1. Read data end 1 residue before the CDR3 end; the end is taken from the germline J gene. The CDR3 covers 13 residues. Germline loops: CDR1 KGHPV, CDR2 FQNQEV (reference sequence). The trim removed 7 bases at V and 4 bases at J, leaving 3 bases unmatched.

As to this clone: Germline and genes here are mouse. The CDR3 goes on 1 residue after the read ends, and that part is filled in from the germline J gene. V gene TRBV26 combines with J gene TRBJ1-3; D call uncertain. The germline V gene has CDR1 KGHPV and CDR2 FQNQEV (reference sequence). The CDR3 consists of 11 residues. V lost 4 bases and J lost 11, with 9 bases in between. CDR3 DNA, as far as it was read: TGTGCCAGCAGTCCCGACGAGGCGCTCTAT. Translating gives CASSPDEALY. The complete CDR3 reads CASSPDEALYF.

As to this clone: The listed genes are named as in mouse. The read halts 1 residue ahead of the CDR3 end, with the missing end drawn from the germline J gene. The V gene is TRBV26, the J gene TRBJ1-2; D might be TRBD1 (6 bases). The CDR3 length is 13 residues. V lost 6 bases, J lost 4 bases, and 12 bases lay in between. Looked up from germline, CDR1 is KGHPV and CDR2 is FQNQEV (reference sequence). The CDR3 spells CASSGRGGSDYTF. The CDR3 bases that were read are TGTGCCAGCAGCGGCAGGGGAGGCTCCGACTACACC.

The sample holds a few counts of this clone. Gene names and germline refer to mouse. The DNA ends 1 residue before the CDR3 does, and the rest of the CDR3 is filled in from the germline J gene. The chain carries TRBV13-1 and TRBJ2-1; 8 nucleotides match TRBD2. There are 15 residues in the CDR3. J gave up 4 bases and V 0 bases, and 3 bases lay outside the gene matches. Germline V gene data show CDR1 as NSHNY and CDR2 as SYGAGN. Partial CDR3 DNA: TGTGCCAGCAGTGATGGCGGGGGGGCTTATGCTGAGCAGTTC. This gives the protein CASSDGGGAYAEQF. The whole CDR3 protein is CASSDGGGAYAEQFF.

Note on this clone: The gene symbols are mouse symbols. Sequencing ends 1 residue short of the CDR3 end; the germline J gene provides the rest. This chain connects TRBV26 to TRBJ1-4; 9 positions agree with TRBD1. After removal of 4 bases from V and 7 bases from J, the junction contained 4 bases not matched to a gene. This CDR3 is 14 amino acids long. The germline gives CDR1 KGHPV, CDR2 FQNQEV (reference sequence). CDR3 in amino acids: CASSPGQGGERLFF. Partial CDR3 DNA: TGTGCCAGCAGTCCGGGACAGGGTGGCGAAAGATTATTT.

A remark on this clone: Here the gene names and germline are mouse. Sequencing ends 1 residue short of the CDR3 end; the germline J gene provides the rest. V is TRBV2 and J is TRBJ2-5; 10 positions agree with TRBD1. The CDR3 is 15 amino acids. Trimming cost V 4 bases and J 6 bases; bases outside gene matches: 7. Germline V gene sequence: CDR1 LGHNA, CDR2 YSYQKL. The CDR3 sequence: CASSRPTGGWDTQYF. Partial CDR3 DNA: TGTGCCAGCAGCCGCCCGACAGGGGGCTGGGACACCCAGTAC.

In this sample, this clone turned up a few times. The genes are named according to mouse. Read coverage stops 1 residue before the CDR3 terminus; the germline J gene supplies the remainder. The chain combines TRBV26 with TRBJ2-5; 7 positions match TRBD2. Losses at the gene ends were 4 bases for V and 5 bases for J; bases not matched to a gene: 9. CDR3 length equals 15 residues. Germline assignment: CDR1 KGHPV and CDR2 FQNQEV (reference sequence). CDR3 residues: CASSPTLGVRDTQYF. The CDR3 DNA, read in part, is TGTGCCAGCAGTCCCACCCTGGGGGTCCGAGACACCCAGTAC.

Only a few counts were recorded for this clone. The genes are named according to mouse. The CDR3 extends 1 residue past the end of the read, so its final part is completed from the germline J gene. The chain couples TRBV19 to TRBJ1-3; 7 bases align to TRBD1. The CDR3 is 16 residues long. The junction had 7 bases not matched to a gene; V was cut back by 4 bases and J by 0 bases. Germline-derived CDR1 and CDR2 are FNHDT and SITEND (reference sequence). Partial CDR3 DNA: TGTGCCAGCAGTTCTCAGGGGGTCTTTTCTGGAAATACGCTCTAT. Its protein product is CASSSQGVFSGNTLY. The whole CDR3 protein reads CASSSQGVFSGNTLYF.

Comments on this clone: Any gene name here is a mouse gene name. The read ends 1 residue early relative to the CDR3; the germline J gene fills the gap. The rearrangement uses TRBV26 and TRBJ2-4, with TRBD2 as a possible D gene (6 bases). The CDR3 length is 12 residues. Germline V gene sequence: CDR1 KGHPV, CDR2 FQNQEV (reference sequence). The V end lost 2 bases, the J end lost 7 bases, and 7 bases lay between the germline ends. CDR3 bases read: TGTGCCAGCAGTCTGGACTGGTACACCTTGTAC. Translating it yields CASSLDWYTLY. The whole CDR3 region reads CASSLDWYTLYF.

Points on this clone: Mouse gene names and germline throughout. Read sequence stops 1 residue before the CDR3 end, and the germline J gene provides the missing end. V usage is TRBV3 and J usage is TRBJ2-7; TRBD2 agrees at 10 bases. Germline trimming cut 5 bases from V and 8 bases from J; bases unmatched to any gene: 9. The germline V gene has CDR1 SNHLY and CDR2 FYNGKV (reference sequence). CDR3 length: 14 amino acids. The CDR3 is CASSPRLGGLKQYF. CDR3 DNA (partial): TGTGCCAGCAGCCCCCGACTGGGGGGACTTAAACAGTAC.

With regard to this clone: The gene names given are mouse names. The read comes to an end 1 residue before the CDR3 does, leaving the germline J gene to fill in the end. The rearrangement links TRBV13-3 to TRBJ1-6; 9 bases agree with TRBD1. TRBJ1-6 is sorted into the ORF group, with uncertain function. Unmatched junction bases numbered 2, after V lost 2 bases and J lost 5 bases. The CDR3 contains 15 residues. Germline assignment: CDR1 NNHDY and CDR2 SYVADS. CDR3: CASSEGDRDNSPLYF. The sequenced CDR3 bases are TGTGCCAGCAGTGAAGGGGACAGGGATAATTCGCCCCTCTAC.

As concerns this clone: Genes and germline are mouse. From the germline J gene comes the end of the CDR3, since the read stops 1 residue before it. Different DNA sequences within this sample yield the same CDR3. The chain couples TRBV26 to TRBJ2-1; TRBD2 matches at 8 bases. The length of the CDR3 is 14 residues. Germline CDR1 KGHPV, CDR2 FQNQEV (reference sequence). V lost 2 bases and J lost 7; bases outside the gene matches: 4. The sequenced part of the CDR3 DNA is TGTGCCAGCAGTCTGGGGGGGGCGGGGGCTGAGCAGTTC. Translation: CASSLGGAGAEQF. The full CDR3 protein reads CASSLGGAGAEQFF.

This clone has a handful of counts. Here the gene names and germline are mouse. Incomplete CDR3 DNA: TGTGCCAGCAGCATTACAGGGGGCGGCTCCTATGAACAGTAC. Its protein is CASSITGGGSYEQY. The full CDR3 is CASSITGGGSYEQYF. The chain uses TRBV3 and TRBJ2-7, with 9 bases matching TRBD1. Read coverage stops 1 residue before the CDR3 terminus; the germline J gene supplies the remainder. This CDR3 is built from 15 residues. Trimming at V came to 5 bases and at J to 0 bases, leaving 5 bases not matched to a gene. From germline, CDR1 is SNHLY and CDR2 FYNGKV (reference sequence).

This clone has a handful of counts. The gene names given are mouse names. The read falls 1 residue short of the CDR3 end, and the missing part is taken from the germline J gene. V gene TRBV23 combines with J gene TRBJ1-2; TRBD1 reflects the table's D call only, with no check against the DNA. The CDR3 contains 16 residues. Germline V gene lookup returns CDR1 KGHTA and CDR2 FQNQQP. The CDR3 loop reads CSSSQSVTGGDSDYTF. CDR3 DNA (partial): TGCTCCAGCAGTCAATCAGTAACAGGGGGCGACTCCGACTACACC.

As regards this clone: The gene names given are mouse names. The read comes to an end 1 residue before the CDR3 does, leaving the germline J gene to fill in the end. The V call is TRBV3, the J call TRBJ2-7, with 10 bases matching TRBD2. CDR1 is SNHLY, CDR2 FYNGKV, per germline (reference sequence). J was trimmed by 6 bases and V by 6 bases; bases with no gene match: 8. The CDR3 spans 14 residues. CDR3 bases read: TGTGCCAGCAGAAGGGGGACTGGGGAGGGTGAACAGTAC. It yields the protein CASRRGTGEGEQY. The full CDR3 protein reads CASRRGTGEGEQYF.

Details on this clone: The gene symbols are mouse symbols. The read finishes 1 residue shy of the CDR3 end, and the germline J gene is used to complete it. J is TRBJ2-3 and V is TRBV15, with 13 bases aligning to TRBD2. Trimming removed 6 bases from V and 6 bases from J; junction bases left unmatched: 6. CDR1 is SGHND and CDR2 is FRSKSL in the germline V gene. This CDR3 contains 15 residues. The CDR3 protein is CASSMDWGGGETLYF. The DNA read from the CDR3 is TGTGCCAGCAGCATGGACTGGGGGGGCGGTGAAACGCTGTAT.

A few counts support this clone. Gene and germline names: mouse. The CDR3 goes on 1 residue after the read ends, and that part is filled in from the germline J gene. The chain is built from TRBV26 and TRBJ1-1; tentative D call: TRBD1 (6 bases). The ends were cut back, 5 bases at V and 1 base at J, with 8 bases in the middle. This CDR3 contains 13 residues. Per germline, CDR1 KGHPV and CDR2 FQNQEV (reference sequence). The CDR3 sequence: CASSFRGNTEVFF. The sequenced part of the CDR3 DNA is TGTGCCAGCAGTTTCAGGGGAAACACAGAAGTCTTC.

As for this clone: Each gene name is a mouse one. The CDR3 is cut off 1 residue early in the read; its end comes from the germline J gene. The chain recombines TRBV16 with TRBJ2-7, with D maybe TRBD1 (5 bases). This CDR3 contains 13 residues. Looked up from germline, CDR1 is SGHSA and CDR2 is FRNQAP. V lost 1 base and J 7 bases, leaving 11 bases between the germline ends. The CDR3 loop reads CASSLGQGDEQYF. Incomplete CDR3 DNA: TGTGCAAGCAGCTTAGGGCAGGGAGACGAACAGTAC.

A few counts support this clone. Gene names are mouse gene names. The read terminates 1 residue ahead of where the CDR3 ends, so the germline J gene completes it. The rearrangement links TRBV26 to TRBJ2-7; D might be TRBD1 (6 bases). Trimming pared 5 bases from V and 6 bases from J, leaving 14 bases between. The CDR3 totals 13 residues. CDR1 is KGHPV and CDR2 is FQNQEV in the germline V gene (reference sequence). CDR3 loop: CASSSHRAGEQYF. Incomplete CDR3 DNA: TGTGCCAGCAGTTCCCACAGGGCCGGTGAACAGTAC. The variable domain in full, with the rest retrieved from reference TRBV26 and TRBJ2-7, is NSKVIQTPRYLVKGQGQKAKMRCIPEKGHPVVFWYQQNKNNEFKFLINFQNQEVLQQIDMTEKRFSAECPSNSPCSLEIQSSEAGDSALYLCASSSHRAGEQYFGPGTRLTVL.